The 2 T cell receptor beta chains below were found in one sample sequenced in a study of blood T cell repertoires in COVID-19. Using immunoSEQ multiplex PCR, the repertoire was profiled, and TCRdb retains in-frame clones only, with some absent. The sample consists of fewer than 55,000 clones, around four fifths of them appearing once. The source material was peripheral blood. The origin of the receptors is a man aged 65 to 79 with active COVID-19.

The rearrangement links TRBV6-5 to TRBJ1-4; 9 bases map to TRBD1. V was clipped by 6 bases and J by 8 bases; unmatched bases: 7. CDR1 and CDR2 (germline): MNHEY, SVGAGI. The CDR3 loop spans 14 amino acids. CDR3 loop: CASRRQGGLEKLFF. CDR3 nucleotides: TGTGCCAGCAGAAGACAGGGGGGATTGGAAAAACTGTTTTTT.

The table lists this clone with a few counts. The rearrangement joins TRBV2 to TRBJ2-7, with a tentative D call TRBD1 (6 bases). Germline CDR1 and CDR2: SNHLY and FYNNEI. V lost 6 bases, J lost 2 bases, and 14 bases lay in between. This CDR3 is 14 amino acids long. As DNA, the CDR3 is TGTGCCAGCAGGATACGGGACATTACCTACGAGCAGTACTTC. The encoded protein is CASRIRDITYEQYF.